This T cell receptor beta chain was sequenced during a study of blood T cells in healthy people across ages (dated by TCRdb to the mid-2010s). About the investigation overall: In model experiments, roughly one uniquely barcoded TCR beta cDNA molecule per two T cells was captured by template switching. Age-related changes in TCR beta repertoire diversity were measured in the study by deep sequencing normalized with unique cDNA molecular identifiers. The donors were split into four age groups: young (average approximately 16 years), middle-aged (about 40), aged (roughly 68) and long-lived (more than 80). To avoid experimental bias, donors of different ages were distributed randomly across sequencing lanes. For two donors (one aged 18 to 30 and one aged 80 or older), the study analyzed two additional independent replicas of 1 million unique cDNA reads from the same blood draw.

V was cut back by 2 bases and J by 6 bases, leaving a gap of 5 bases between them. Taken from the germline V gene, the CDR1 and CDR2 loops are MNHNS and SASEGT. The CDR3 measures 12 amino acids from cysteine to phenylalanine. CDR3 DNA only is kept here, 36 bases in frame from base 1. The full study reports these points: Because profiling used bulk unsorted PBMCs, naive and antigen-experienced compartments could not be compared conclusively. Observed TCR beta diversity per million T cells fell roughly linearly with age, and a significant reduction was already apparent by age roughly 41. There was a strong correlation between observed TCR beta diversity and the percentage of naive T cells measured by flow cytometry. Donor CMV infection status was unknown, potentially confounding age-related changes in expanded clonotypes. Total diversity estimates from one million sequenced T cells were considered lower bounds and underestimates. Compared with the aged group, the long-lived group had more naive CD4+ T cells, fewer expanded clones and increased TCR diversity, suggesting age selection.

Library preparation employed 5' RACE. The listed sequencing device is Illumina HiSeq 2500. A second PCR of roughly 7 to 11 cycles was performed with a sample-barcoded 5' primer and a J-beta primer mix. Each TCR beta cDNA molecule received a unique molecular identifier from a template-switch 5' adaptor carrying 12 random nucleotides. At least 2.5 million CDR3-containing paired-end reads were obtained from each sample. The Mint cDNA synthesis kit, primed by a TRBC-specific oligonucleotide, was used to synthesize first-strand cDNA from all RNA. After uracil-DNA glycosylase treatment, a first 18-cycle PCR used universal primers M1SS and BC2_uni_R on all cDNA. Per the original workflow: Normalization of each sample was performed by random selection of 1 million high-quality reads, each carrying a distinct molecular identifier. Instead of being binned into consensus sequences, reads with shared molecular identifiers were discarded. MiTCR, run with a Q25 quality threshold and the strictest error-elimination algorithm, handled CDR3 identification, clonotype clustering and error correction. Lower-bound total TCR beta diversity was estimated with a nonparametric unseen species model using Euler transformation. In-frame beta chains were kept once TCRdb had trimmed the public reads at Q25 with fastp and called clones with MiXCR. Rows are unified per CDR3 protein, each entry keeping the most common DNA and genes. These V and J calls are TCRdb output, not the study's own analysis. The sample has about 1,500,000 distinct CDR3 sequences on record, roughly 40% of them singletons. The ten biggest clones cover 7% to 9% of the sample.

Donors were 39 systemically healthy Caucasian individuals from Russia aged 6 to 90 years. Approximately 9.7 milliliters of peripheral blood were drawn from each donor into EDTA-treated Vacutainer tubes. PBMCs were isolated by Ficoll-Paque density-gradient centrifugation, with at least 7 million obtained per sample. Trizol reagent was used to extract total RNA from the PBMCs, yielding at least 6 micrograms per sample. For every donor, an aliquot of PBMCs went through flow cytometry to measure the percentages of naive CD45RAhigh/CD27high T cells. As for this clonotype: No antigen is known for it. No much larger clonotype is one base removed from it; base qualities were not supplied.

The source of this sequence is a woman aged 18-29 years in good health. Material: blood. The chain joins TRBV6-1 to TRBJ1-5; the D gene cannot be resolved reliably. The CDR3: CASSEWGQPQHF. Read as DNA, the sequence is TGTGCCAGCAGTGAATGGGGTCAGCCCCAGCATTTT.